Listed below are T cell receptor beta chains from one sample, sequenced in a study of CD8 T cells in ankylosing spondylitis. One entry per CDR3 protein, called by TCRdb with MiXCR from the 5' RACE reads. Of 150,000 to 200,000 distinct CDR3 sequences listed, roughly 20% are singletons. Sequenced: blood, either unsorted or a sorted T cell fraction (not recorded which). Every receptor here comes from a male donor under 35 with ankylosing spondylitis or in good health (not recorded which). CDR3s include the opening cysteine and the closing phenylalanine or tryptophan. A D gene is named only where the DNA matches it firmly. Size is stated as once, few or many counts, or a class when the clone is expanded.

NA,many,TRBJ2-2,TRBV6-6,TGTGCCAGCAGTTACTCCGGACAGGGCGGGAGAGGCGGGGAGCTGTTTTTT,CASSYSGQGGRGGELFF
TRBD2,many,TRBJ2-5,TRBV2,TGTGCCAGCAGCGCTGGACTAGCGGAAGAGACCCAGTACTTC,CASSAGLAEETQYF
NA,many,TRBJ1-2,TRBV7-3,TGTGCCAGCAGCCGCTTAGAGGTTGAAAGAATCTATGGCTACACCTTC,CASSRLEVERIYGYTF
TRBD1,many,TRBJ1-1,TRBV12-3/TRBV12-4,TGTGCCAGCAGTTGGCGGCCAGGGGGATCTGAAGCTTTCTTT,CASSWRPGGSEAFF
NA,many,TRBJ1-1,TRBV10-3,TGTGCCATCAGTGACGGCGGGACTGTGAGTTCCACTGAAGCTTTCTTT,CAISDGGTVSSTEAFF
NA,many,TRBJ2-2,TRBV7-9,TGTGCCAGCAGCAACCCAATCACCGGGGAGCTGTTTTTT,CASSNPITGELFF
TRBD2,many,TRBJ2-1,TRBV14,TGTGCCAGCAGCCAAGGAATAGCGGGAGACTCCAATGAGCAGTTCTTC,CASSQGIAGDSNEQFF
NA,many,TRBJ2-1,TRBV20-1,TGCAGTGCTCGTGAAGCCAGACGAGCGACCTACAATGAGCAGTTCTTC,CSAREARRATYNEQFF
TRBD1,many,TRBJ2-1,TRBV29-1,TGCAGCGTGGAGGGACAGGGGAAGATGGAGTTCTTC,CSVEGQGKMEFF
NA,many,TRBJ1-3,TRBV7-8,TGTGCCAGCAGCTTAGATAGGCTAGAAGGAAACACCATATATTTT,CASSLDRLEGNTIYF